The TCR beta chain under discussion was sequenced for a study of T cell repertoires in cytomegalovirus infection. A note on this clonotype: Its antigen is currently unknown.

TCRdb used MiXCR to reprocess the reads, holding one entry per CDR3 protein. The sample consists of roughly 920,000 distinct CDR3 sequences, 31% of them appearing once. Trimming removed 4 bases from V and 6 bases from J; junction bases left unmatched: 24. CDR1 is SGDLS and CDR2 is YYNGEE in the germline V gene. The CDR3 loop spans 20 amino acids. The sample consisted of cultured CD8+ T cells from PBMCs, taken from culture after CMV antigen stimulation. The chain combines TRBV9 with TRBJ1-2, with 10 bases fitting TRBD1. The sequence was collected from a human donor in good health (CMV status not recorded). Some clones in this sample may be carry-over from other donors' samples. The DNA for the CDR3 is TGTGCCAGCAGCCCCAATCCCGGGACAGGGGCCAGGGGCCTCCTTGATGGCTACACCTTC. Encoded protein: CASSPNPGTGARGLLDGYTF. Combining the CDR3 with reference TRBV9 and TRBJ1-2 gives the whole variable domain DSGVTQTPKHLITATGQRVTLRCSPRSGDLSVYWYQQSLDQGLQFLIQYYNGEERAKGNILERFSAQQFPDLHSELNLSSLELGDSALYFCASSPNPGTGARGLLDGYTFGSGTRLTVV.